Below, 21 T cell receptor beta chains from the same sample are listed, as sequenced in a study of blood T cell repertoires in COVID-19. TCRdb's table, derived via immunoSEQ multiplex PCR, lists solely in-frame clones and lacks some. The repertoire includes about 130,000 clones, roughly 83% of them detected once, and around 2.7% sits in the top ten. Sequencing was performed on peripheral blood. These receptors were taken from a woman of 80 years or more with acute or convalescent COVID-19.

The chain uses TRBV5-4 and TRBJ1-2; possibly TRBD1 for D (5 bases). Germline loops: CDR1 SGHNT, CDR2 YYREEE (reference sequence). The CDR3 has 15 residues. The V end was cut by 4 bases, the J end by 3 bases, with 16 bases between. CDR3 in DNA: TGTGCCAGCAGCCAGGACAAGATGGGTGACTATGGCTACACCTTC. This encodes CASSQDKMGDYGYTF.

The chain is built from TRBV27 and TRBJ2-7; 7 positions agree with TRBD1. Germline V gene sequence: CDR1 MNHEY, CDR2 SMNVEV (reference sequence). V shed 5 bases, J shed 4 bases, and the junction held 11 bases outside the gene matches. The CDR3 has 15 amino acids. CDR3 residues: CASSQPHRGGYEQYF. In nucleotides, the CDR3 is TGTGCCAGCAGTCAACCTCACAGGGGTGGGTACGAGCAGTACTTC.

The rearrangement joins TRBV5-1 to TRBJ2-6; TRBD1 matches at 9 bases. The germline V gene encodes CDR1 SGHRS and CDR2 YFSETQ. This CDR3 contains 21 residues. V lost 4 bases, J lost 0 bases, and 17 bases stayed unmatched. The CDR3 reads CASSGGQGERARFSGANVLTF. DNA for the CDR3: TGCGCCAGCAGCGGGGGACAGGGCGAAAGGGCGAGGTTCTCTGGGGCCAACGTCCTGACTTTC.

This chain connects TRBV2 to TRBJ2-5, with D unresolved. The V end lost 7 bases, the J end lost 5 bases, and 8 bases lay between the germline ends. The CDR3 totals 11 residues. Per germline, CDR1 SNHLY and CDR2 FYNNEI. This chain's CDR3 is CASKESETQYF. In DNA, the CDR3 is TGTGCCAGCAAAGAGTCGGAGACCCAGTACTTC.

V usage is TRBV10-3 and J usage is TRBJ2-1; TRBD2 matches at 10 bases. Trimming took 11 bases from V and 4 from J; bases not matched to a gene: 11. Per germline, CDR1 ENHRY and CDR2 SYGVKD. This CDR3 comprises 15 residues. The CDR3 DNA sequence: TGTGCCGTGCGAACCCGGACTAGCGGTTACAATGAGCAGTTCTTC. Its translation: CAVRTRTSGYNEQFF.

As for this clone: The sample contains more than one DNA sequence encoding this CDR3. This chain uses TRBV5-1 with TRBJ1-2; 9 bases are shared with TRBD1. CDR3 size: 13 residues. After removal of 4 bases from V and 4 bases from J, the junction contained 2 bases not matched to a gene. From germline, CDR1 is SGHRS and CDR2 YFSETQ. The CDR3 sequence: CASSGTGTYGYTF. CDR3 nucleotide sequence: TGCGCCAGCAGCGGGACAGGGACCTATGGCTACACCTTC. Looking up the rest from reference TRBV5-1 and TRBJ1-2 gives the full variable domain: KAGVTQTPRYLIKTRGQQVTLSCSPISGHRSVSWYQQTPGQGLQFLFEYFSETQRNKGNFPGRFSGRQFSNSRSEMNVSTLELGDSALYLCASSGTGTYGYTFGSGTRLTVV.

V usage is TRBV29-1 and J usage is TRBJ1-1; D gene ambiguous. Per the germline V gene, CDR1 is SQVTM and CDR2 is ANQGSEA. V was shortened by 7 bases and J by 1 base, with 7 bases between the two germline ends. This CDR3 region has 11 residues. For the CDR3, the DNA is TGCAGCGGGAACAGGAACACTGAAGCTTTCTTT. Its protein product is CSGNRNTEAFF. The full variable domain, with the rest looked up from reference TRBV29-1 and TRBJ1-1, is SAVISQKPSRDICQRGTSLTIQCQVDSQVTMMFWYRQQPGQSLTLIATANQGSEATYESGFVIDKFPISRPNLTFSTLTVSNMSPEDSSIYLCSGNRNTEAFFGQGTRLTVV.

This clone was seen at least ten times. The V and J genes are TRBV12-3 or TRBV12-4 and TRBJ1-1; D is perhaps TRBD1 (5 bases). Trimming stripped 6 bases from V and 4 bases from J, with 12 bases between. The CDR3 covers 13 residues. The CDR3 is CASRKQETTEAFF. The CDR3 DNA reads as TGTGCCAGCAGAAAACAGGAAACCACTGAAGCTTTCTTT.

V usage is TRBV7-2 and J usage is TRBJ1-2; a possible D gene is TRBD1 (5 bases). Germline-derived CDR1 and CDR2 are SGHTA and FQGNSA. CDR3 length: 16 amino acids. Trimming took 1 base from V and 5 from J, leaving 17 bases between them. The CDR3 reads CASSLGAGSLPYGYTF. CDR3 DNA sequence: TGTGCCAGCAGCTTAGGGGCAGGGTCCCTCCCTTATGGCTACACCTTC.

This chain links TRBV19 with TRBJ1-1; D is perhaps TRBD1 (6 bases). Germline assignment: CDR1 LNHDA and CDR2 SQIVND (reference sequence). This CDR3 has 14 amino acids. Trimming cost V 6 bases and J 1 base, with 12 bases left between them. For the CDR3, the DNA is TGTGCCAGTAGCACAGGGCCAGAGAACACTGAAGCTTTCTTT. As protein: CASSTGPENTEAFF.

The chain has TRBV30 and TRBJ1-5; 11 nucleotides align to TRBD1. The CDR3 totals 13 residues. J gave up 6 bases and V 6 bases, and 4 bases lay outside the gene matches. From germline, CDR1 is GTSNPN and CDR2 SVGIG (reference sequence). The CDR3 DNA is TGTGCCTGCGGGACAGGGGGTATTCAGCCCCAGCATTTT. Protein sequence: CACGTGGIQPQHF.

This clone was observed a few times. The chain uses TRBV7-6 and TRBJ2-2, with TRBD2 matching over 13 bases. The CDR3 consists of 18 residues. After removal of 5 bases from V and 3 bases from J, the junction contained 9 bases not matched to a gene. Germline loops: CDR1 SGHVS, CDR2 FNYEAQ. The CDR3 here is CASSRRTSGGRDTGELFF. Here the CDR3 DNA reads TGTGCCAGCAGCCGCCGGACTAGCGGGGGAAGGGACACCGGGGAGCTGTTTTTT.

The rearrangement links TRBV3-1 (or the pseudogene TRBV3-2) to TRBJ1-2; D remains ambiguous. Germline-derived CDR1 and CDR2 are LGHDT and YNNKEL (reference sequence). The CDR3 consists of 13 residues. The V end was cut by 1 base, the J end by 4 bases, with 7 bases between. This CDR3 is CASSQVAGYGYTF. In DNA, the CDR3 is TGTGCCAGCAGCCAAGTGGCTGGCTATGGCTACACCTTC.

The V and J genes are TRBV11-3 and TRBJ2-5; 8 bases are shared with TRBD1. Germline lookup yields CDR1 SGHNT and CDR2 YENEEA. The CDR3 has 14 residues. Unmatched junction bases numbered 8, after V lost 4 bases and J lost 7 bases. This CDR3 is CASSSRQGAGTQYF. The CDR3 coding sequence is TGTGCCAGCAGCTCGAGGCAGGGGGCCGGGACCCAGTACTTC.

This rearrangement joins TRBV6-1 to TRBJ1-2; 8 nucleotides line up with TRBD1. The CDR3 runs 16 residues. Germline lookup yields CDR1 MNHNS and CDR2 SASEGT. V gave up 4 bases and J gave up 8 bases; unmatched junction bases: 15. CDR3 nucleotide sequence: TGTGCCAGCAGTGCCGCGGGGGGGCAGGGGGCGAGAGGCTACACCTTC. Translating gives CASSAAGGQGARGYTF.

The chain is built from TRBV7-8 and TRBJ2-5; 8 nucleotides agree with TRBD1. The V and J ends lost 1 base and 0 bases, in that order; junction bases with no gene match: 7. CDR1 and CDR2 (germline): SGHVS, FQNEAQ. CDR3 size: 17 residues. Here the CDR3 DNA reads TGTGCCAGCAGCTTAGGTTCCAGGGGGCCTTACCAAGAGACCCAGTACTTC. Translation gives CASSLGSRGPYQETQYF.

The chain couples TRBV11-3 to TRBJ2-2, with 10 bases lining up with TRBD2. This CDR3 spans 19 amino acids. The trim removed 1 base at V and 0 bases at J, leaving 8 bases unmatched. CDR1 is SGHNT, CDR2 YENEEA, per germline. CDR3 DNA sequence: TGTGCCAGCAGCTTAGGGCCATCACTAGCGGGGACGAACACCGGGGAGCTGTTTTTT. This sequence encodes CASSLGPSLAGTNTGELFF.

The chain uses TRBV7-8 and TRBJ1-2, with 9 bases aligning to TRBD1. This CDR3 is 15 amino acids long. Germline loops: CDR1 SGHVS, CDR2 FQNEAQ. With V trimmed by 3 bases and J by 7 bases, 9 bases remained unmatched. The CDR3 nucleotides read TGTGCCAGCAGCTTGCCGGGGACAGGGCGCCCTGGCTACACCTTC. The encoded protein is CASSLPGTGRPGYTF.

This chain joins TRBV11-2 and TRBJ1-1, with D unclear. Between the trimmed V and J ends, which lost 1 base and 8 bases, there was a span of 11 bases. The germline gives CDR1 SGHAT, CDR2 FQNNGV. CDR3 size: 13 residues. CDR3: CASSLARPREAFF. CDR3 nucleotide sequence: TGTGCCAGCAGCTTAGCAAGACCGAGGGAAGCTTTCTTT.

The chain uses TRBV3-1 (or the pseudogene TRBV3-2) and TRBJ2-2; D gene unclear. Germline V gene data show CDR1 as LGHDT and CDR2 as YNNKEL (reference sequence). V was clipped by 3 bases and J by 2 bases, with 4 bases between them. This CDR3 is built from 13 residues. CDR3 in amino acids: CASSHLNTGELFF. DNA of the CDR3: TGTGCCAGCAGCCACTTAAACACCGGGGAGCTGTTTTTT.

The V call is TRBV18, the J call TRBJ1-2; TRBD1 aligns across 7 bases. V shed 3 bases, J shed 7 bases, and the junction held 5 bases outside the gene matches. This CDR3 spans 13 amino acids. The V gene's germline CDR1 is KGHSH and CDR2 LQKENI. In DNA form, the CDR3 reads TGTGCCAGCTCACCGACAGGGCTGGGTGGCTACACCTTC. This codes for CASSPTGLGGYTF.